The sequence of this T cell receptor beta chain was determined in a study of CD8 T cells in ankylosing spondylitis (dated by TCRdb to about 2017). About the full investigation: To find TCR variants linked to disease, the study profiled T cell receptor beta repertoires in ankylosing spondylitis patients and healthy donors. The full study cohort was made up of approximately 24 ankylosing spondylitis patients and approximately 100 healthy donors. Peripheral blood samples were taken, and synovial fluid was additionally collected from ankylosing spondylitis patients. Overall study results and their limits: Some motif variants were previously reported in synovial fluid and blood of reactive arthritis patients, suggesting common disease-initiation mechanisms. According to the report, matched synovial fluid samples from ankylosing spondylitis patients were significantly enriched for the disease-linked clones. A TCR beta motif of about eight highly homologous amino acid variants appeared characteristic of blood from ankylosing spondylitis patients. The disease-linked clones had a CD8+ phenotype and were found at relatively low frequencies in peripheral blood.

For this clonotype: There is no known antigen for this receptor. No base-level quality is on record; no much larger clone is a single base apart.

Sequencing instrument: Illumina HiSeq 2500. TCR beta libraries were prepared by quantitative 5'-RACE with molecular barcodes. The study's processing was this. To identify disease-linked TCR variants, a new computational method was used, one built on a probabilistic model of VDJ rearrangement. TCRdb trimmed the raw reads at Q25, called clones with MiXCR and kept productive beta chains. Each entry is one CDR3 protein sequence, shown with its most common DNA and genes. TCRdb's processing, not the study's, gives the V and J calls here. This sample comprises fewer than 500,000 distinct CDR3 sequences, under 25% of them detected only once. The ten largest account for about 16% of the sample. For CDR1 and CDR2, the germline V gene lists SGHNT and YENEEA. The CDR3 goes from the cysteine to the phenylalanine over 14 residues. The DNA shown is the 42-base CDR3, in frame from base 1. V and J lose 5 bases and 6 bases, and a span of 17 bases separates them.

The chain is encoded by TRBV11-3 joined to TRBJ2-7; TRBD1 is a weak D gene call, 6 bases matching. Sequenced input: blood, either unsorted or a sorted T cell fraction (not recorded which). This sequence was found in a male donor with ankylosing spondylitis. Here the CDR3 is given as CASSPTGLKIEQYF. The sequenced DNA: TGTGCCAGCAGCCCCACAGGGTTAAAGATCGAGCAGTACTTC.